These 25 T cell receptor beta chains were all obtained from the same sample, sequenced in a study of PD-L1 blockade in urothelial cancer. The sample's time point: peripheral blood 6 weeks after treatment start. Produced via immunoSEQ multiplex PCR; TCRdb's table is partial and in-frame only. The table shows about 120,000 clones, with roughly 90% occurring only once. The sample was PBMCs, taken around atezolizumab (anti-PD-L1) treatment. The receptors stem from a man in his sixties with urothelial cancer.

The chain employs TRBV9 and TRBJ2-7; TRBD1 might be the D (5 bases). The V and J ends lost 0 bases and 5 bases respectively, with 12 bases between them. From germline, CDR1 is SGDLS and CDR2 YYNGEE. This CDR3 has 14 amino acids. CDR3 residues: CASSVAPQGHEQYF. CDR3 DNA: TGTGCCAGCAGCGTAGCCCCTCAGGGCCACGAGCAGTACTTC.

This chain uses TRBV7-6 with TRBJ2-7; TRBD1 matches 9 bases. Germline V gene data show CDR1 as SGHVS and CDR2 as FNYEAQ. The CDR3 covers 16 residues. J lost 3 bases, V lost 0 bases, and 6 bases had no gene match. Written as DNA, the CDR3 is TGTGCCAGCAGCTTAGCAGCGGGACAGGGTATCTACGAGCAGTACTTC. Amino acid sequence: CASSLAAGQGIYEQYF.

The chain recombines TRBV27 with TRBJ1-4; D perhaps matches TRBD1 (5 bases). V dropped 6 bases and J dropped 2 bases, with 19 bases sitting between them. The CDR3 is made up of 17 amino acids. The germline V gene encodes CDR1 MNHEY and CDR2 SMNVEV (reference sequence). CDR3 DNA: TGTGCCAGCAGAGCCGAGTTTAGGTCAGGGACTAATGAAAAACTGTTTTTT. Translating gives CASRAEFRSGTNEKLFF.

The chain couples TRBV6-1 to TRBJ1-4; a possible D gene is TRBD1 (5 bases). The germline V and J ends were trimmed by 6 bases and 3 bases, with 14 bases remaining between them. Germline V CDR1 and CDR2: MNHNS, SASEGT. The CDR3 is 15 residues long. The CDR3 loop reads CASSWQGGANEKLFF. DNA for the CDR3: TGTGCCAGCAGCTGGCAGGGAGGGGCTAATGAAAAACTGTTTTTT.

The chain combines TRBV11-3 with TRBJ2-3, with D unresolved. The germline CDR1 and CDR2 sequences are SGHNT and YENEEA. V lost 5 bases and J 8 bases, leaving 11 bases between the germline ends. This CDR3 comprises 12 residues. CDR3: CASSLILGTQYF. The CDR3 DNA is TGTGCCAGCAGCCTAATCCTAGGTACGCAGTATTTT.

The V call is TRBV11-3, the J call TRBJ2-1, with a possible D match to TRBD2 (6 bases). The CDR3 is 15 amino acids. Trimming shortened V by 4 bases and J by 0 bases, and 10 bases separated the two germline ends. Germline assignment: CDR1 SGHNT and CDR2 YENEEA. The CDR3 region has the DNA TGTGCCAGCAGCTCCATGCGGGGCTCCTACAATGAGCAGTTCTTC. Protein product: CASSSMRGSYNEQFF.

The CDR3 bases are TGTGCCAGCAGTGGCGGGGGGCGGGGCTACACCTTC. It codes for CASSGGGRGYTF. The rearrangement joins TRBV27 to TRBJ1-2, with a possible D match to TRBD1 (6 bases). This CDR3 is built from 12 residues. V lost 5 bases and J lost 8, with 12 bases in between. Germline V gene data show CDR1 as MNHEY and CDR2 as SMNVEV (reference sequence).

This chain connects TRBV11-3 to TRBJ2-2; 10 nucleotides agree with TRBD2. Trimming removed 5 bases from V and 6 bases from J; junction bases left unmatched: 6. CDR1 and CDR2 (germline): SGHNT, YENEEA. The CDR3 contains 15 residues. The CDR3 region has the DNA TGTGCCAGCAGCGTTCTAGCGGGAGTTCCCGGGGAGCTGTTTTTT. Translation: CASSVLAGVPGELFF.

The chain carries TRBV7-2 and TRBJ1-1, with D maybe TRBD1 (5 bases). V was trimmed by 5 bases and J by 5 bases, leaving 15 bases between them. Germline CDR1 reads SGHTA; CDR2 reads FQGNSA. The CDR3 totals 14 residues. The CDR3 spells CASSPRGGTTEAFF. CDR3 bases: TGTGCCAGCAGCCCGAGGGGAGGCACAACTGAAGCTTTCTTT.

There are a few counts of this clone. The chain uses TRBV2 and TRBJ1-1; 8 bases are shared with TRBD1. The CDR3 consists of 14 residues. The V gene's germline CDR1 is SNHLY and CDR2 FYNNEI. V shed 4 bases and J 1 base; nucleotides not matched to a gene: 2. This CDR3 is CASSGGQGNTEAFF. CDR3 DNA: TGTGCCAGCAGTGGAGGACAGGGGAACACTGAAGCTTTCTTT.

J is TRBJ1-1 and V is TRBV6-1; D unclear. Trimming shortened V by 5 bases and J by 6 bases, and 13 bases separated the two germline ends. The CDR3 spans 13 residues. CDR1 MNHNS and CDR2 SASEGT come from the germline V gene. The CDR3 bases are TGTGCCAGCAGTAATCGACGGGGATCTGAAGCTTTCTTT. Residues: CASSNRRGSEAFF.

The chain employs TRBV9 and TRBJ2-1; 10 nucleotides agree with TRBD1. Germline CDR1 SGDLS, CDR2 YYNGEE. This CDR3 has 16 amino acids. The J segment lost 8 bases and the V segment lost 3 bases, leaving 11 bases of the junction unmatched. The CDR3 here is CASSARDRGSRDEQFF. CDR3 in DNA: TGTGCCAGCAGCGCCCGGGACAGGGGCTCTCGGGATGAGCAGTTCTTC.

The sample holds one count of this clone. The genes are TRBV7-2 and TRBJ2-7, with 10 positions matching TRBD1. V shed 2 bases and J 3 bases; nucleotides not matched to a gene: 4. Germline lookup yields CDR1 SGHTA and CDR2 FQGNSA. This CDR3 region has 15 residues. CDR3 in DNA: TGTGCCAGCAGCTTATTTTGGACAGGGGGCTACGAGCAGTACTTC. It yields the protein CASSLFWTGGYEQYF. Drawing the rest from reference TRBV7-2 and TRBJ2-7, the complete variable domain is GAGVSQSPSNKVTEKGKDVELRCDPISGHTALYWYRQSLGQGLEFLIYFQGNSAPDKSGLPSDRFSAERTGGSVSTLTIQRTQQEDSAVYLCASSLFWTGGYEQYFGPGTRLTVT.

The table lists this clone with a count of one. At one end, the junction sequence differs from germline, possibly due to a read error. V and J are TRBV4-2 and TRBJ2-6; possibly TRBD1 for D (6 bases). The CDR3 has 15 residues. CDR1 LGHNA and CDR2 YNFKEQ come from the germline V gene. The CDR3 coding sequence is TGTGCCAGCAGCGGAATGGGTATGGGGGCCAACGTCCTAACTTTC. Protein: CASSGMGMGANVLTF.

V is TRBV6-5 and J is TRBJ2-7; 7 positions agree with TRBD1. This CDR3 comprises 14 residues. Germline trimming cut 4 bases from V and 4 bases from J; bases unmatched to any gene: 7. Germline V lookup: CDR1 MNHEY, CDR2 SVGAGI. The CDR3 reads CASSSSTGRYEQYF. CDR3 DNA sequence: TGTGCCAGCAGTTCCTCGACAGGGAGATACGAGCAGTACTTC.

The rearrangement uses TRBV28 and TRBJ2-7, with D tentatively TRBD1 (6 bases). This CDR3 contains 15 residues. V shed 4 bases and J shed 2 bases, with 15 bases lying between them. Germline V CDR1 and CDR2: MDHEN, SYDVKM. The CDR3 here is CASSSHDRPPYEQYF. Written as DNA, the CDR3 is TGTGCCAGCAGTTCCCACGACAGGCCCCCCTACGAGCAGTACTTC.

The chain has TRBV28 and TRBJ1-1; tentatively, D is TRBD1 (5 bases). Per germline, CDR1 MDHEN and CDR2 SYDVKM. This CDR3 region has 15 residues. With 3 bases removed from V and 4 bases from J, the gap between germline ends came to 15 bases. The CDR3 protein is CASSFMGTGGTEAFF. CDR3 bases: TGTGCCAGCAGTTTTATGGGGACCGGGGGCACTGAAGCTTTCTTT.

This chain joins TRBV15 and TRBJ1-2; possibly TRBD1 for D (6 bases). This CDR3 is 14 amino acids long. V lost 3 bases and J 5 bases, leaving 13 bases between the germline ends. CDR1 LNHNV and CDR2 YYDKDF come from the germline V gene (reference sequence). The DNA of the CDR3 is TGTGCCACCAGCAGGGTGGGGGCAGCTTATGGCTACACCTTC. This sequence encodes CATSRVGAAYGYTF.

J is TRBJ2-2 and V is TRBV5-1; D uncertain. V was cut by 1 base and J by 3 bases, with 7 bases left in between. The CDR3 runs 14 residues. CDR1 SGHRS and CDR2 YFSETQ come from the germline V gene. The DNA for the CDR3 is TGCGCCAGCAGCTTGCCTTCCGACACCGGGGAGCTGTTTTTT. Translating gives CASSLPSDTGELFF.

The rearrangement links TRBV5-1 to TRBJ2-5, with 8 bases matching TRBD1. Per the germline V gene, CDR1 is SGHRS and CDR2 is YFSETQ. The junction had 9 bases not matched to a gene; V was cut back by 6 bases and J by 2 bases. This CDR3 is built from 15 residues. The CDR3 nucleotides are TGCGCCAGCAACAAGGGGGGACAGGCACAAGAGACCCAGTACTTC. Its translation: CASNKGGQAQETQYF. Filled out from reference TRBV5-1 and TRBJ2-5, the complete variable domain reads KAGVTQTPRYLIKTRGQQVTLSCSPISGHRSVSWYQQTPGQGLQFLFEYFSETQRNKGNFPGRFSGRQFSNSRSEMNVSTLELGDSALYLCASNKGGQAQETQYFGPGTRLLVL.

CDR3 sequence: CASSRYQETQYF. Here the CDR3 DNA reads TGTGCCAGCAGTCGGTACCAAGAGACCCAGTACTTC. The chain uses TRBV11-3 and TRBJ2-5; D is ambiguous. The V gene's germline CDR1 is SGHNT and CDR2 YENEEA. CDR3 length equals 12 residues. The V end lost 6 bases, the J end lost 0 bases, and 5 bases lay between the germline ends.

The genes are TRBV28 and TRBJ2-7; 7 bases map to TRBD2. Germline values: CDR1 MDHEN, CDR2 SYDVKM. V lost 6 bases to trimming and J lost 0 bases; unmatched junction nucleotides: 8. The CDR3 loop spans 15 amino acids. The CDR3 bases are TGTGCCAGCAGCATAGCGGGCCCGCTCTCCTACGAGCAGTACTTC. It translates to CASSIAGPLSYEQYF. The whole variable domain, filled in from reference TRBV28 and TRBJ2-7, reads DVKVTQSSRYLVKRTGEKVFLECVQDMDHENMFWYRQDPGLGLRLIYFSYDVKMKEKGDIPEGYSVSREKKERFSLILESASTNQTSMYLCASSIAGPLSYEQYFGPGTRLTVT.

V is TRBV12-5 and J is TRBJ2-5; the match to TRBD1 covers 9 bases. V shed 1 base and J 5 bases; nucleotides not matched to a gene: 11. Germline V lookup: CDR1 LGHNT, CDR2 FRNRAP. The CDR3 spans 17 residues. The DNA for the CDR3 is TGTGCTAGTGGTTTGGGATCCGGGACAGGGCTCGGGGAGACCCAGTACTTC. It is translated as CASGLGSGTGLGETQYF.

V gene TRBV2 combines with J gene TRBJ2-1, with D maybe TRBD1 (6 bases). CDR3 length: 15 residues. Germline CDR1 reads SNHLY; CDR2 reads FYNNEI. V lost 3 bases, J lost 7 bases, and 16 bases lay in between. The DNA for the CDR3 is TGTGCCAGCAGTGAGGTAACCAGAGGGGGTAATGAGCAGTTCTTC. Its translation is CASSEVTRGGNEQFF.

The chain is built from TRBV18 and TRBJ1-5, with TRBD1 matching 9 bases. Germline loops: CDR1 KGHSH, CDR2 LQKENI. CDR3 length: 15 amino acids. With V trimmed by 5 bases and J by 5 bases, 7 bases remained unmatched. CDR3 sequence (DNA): TGTGCCAGCTCAACCTCCGGGACAGGGTATCAGCCCCAGCATTTT. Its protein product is CASSTSGTGYQPQHF.